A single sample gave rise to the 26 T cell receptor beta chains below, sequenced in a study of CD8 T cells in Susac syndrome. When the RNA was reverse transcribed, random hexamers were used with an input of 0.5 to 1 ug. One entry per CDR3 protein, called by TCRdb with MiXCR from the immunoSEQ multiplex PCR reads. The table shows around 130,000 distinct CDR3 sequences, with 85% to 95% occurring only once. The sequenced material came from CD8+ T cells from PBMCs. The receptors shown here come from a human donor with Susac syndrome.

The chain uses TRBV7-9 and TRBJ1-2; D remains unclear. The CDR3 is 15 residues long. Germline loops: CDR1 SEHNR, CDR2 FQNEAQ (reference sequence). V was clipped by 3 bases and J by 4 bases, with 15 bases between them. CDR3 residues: CASSFPPPSLYGYTF. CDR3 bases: TGTGCCAGCAGCTTCCCCCCGCCCTCACTCTATGGCTACACCTTC.

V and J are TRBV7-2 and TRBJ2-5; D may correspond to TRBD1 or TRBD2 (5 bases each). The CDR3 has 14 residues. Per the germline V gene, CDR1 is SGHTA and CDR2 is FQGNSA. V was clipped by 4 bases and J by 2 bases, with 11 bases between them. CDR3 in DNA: TGTGCCAGCAGCTGGGGCGGGCCTCAAGAGACCCAGTACTTC. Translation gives CASSWGGPQETQYF.

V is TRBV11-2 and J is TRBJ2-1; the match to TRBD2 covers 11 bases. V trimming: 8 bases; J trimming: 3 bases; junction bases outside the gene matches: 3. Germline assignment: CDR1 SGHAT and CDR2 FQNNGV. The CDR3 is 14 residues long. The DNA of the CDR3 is TGTGCCAGCGGGACTAGCGGTAACTACAATGAGCAGTTCTTC. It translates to CASGTSGNYNEQFF.

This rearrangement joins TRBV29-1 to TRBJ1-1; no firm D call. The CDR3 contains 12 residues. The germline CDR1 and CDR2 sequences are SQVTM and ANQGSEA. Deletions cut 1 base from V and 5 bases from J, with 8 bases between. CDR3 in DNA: TGCAGCGTTGAAGTCTCGGGGACTGAAGCTTTCTTT. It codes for CSVEVSGTEAFF.

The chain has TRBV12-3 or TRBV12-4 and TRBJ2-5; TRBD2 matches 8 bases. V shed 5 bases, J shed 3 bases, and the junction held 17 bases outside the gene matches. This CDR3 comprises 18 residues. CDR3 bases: TGTGCCAGCAGTCCTTTCGGGGGGGGCCAACTGGCTAAAGAGACCCAGTACTTC. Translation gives CASSPFGGGQLAKETQYF.

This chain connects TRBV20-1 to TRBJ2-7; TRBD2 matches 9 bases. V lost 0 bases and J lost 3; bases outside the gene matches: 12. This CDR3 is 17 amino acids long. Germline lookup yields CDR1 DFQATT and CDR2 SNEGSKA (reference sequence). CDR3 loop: CSARDPSASGEVYEQYF. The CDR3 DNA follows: TGCAGTGCTAGAGATCCCTCCGCTAGCGGGGAGGTCTACGAGCAGTACTTC.

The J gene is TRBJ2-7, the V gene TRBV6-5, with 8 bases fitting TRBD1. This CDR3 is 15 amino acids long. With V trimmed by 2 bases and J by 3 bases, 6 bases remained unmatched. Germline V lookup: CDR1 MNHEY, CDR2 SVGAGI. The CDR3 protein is CASSYPRQGLYEQYF. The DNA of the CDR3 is TGTGCCAGCAGTTACCCAAGACAGGGGCTCTACGAGCAGTACTTC.

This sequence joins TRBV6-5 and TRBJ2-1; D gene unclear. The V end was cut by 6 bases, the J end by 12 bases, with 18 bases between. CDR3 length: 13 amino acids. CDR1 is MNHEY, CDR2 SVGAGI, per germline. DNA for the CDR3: TGTGCCAGCAGGGCTCTTTCAGGCAAGGGGCAGTTCTTC. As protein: CASRALSGKGQFF.

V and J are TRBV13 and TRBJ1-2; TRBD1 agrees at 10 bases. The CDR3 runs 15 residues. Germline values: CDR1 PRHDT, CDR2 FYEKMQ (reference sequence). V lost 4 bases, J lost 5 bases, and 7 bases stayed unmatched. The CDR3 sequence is CASSSTGQGRYGYTF. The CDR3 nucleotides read TGTGCCAGCAGCTCAACGGGACAGGGGCGATATGGCTACACCTTC.

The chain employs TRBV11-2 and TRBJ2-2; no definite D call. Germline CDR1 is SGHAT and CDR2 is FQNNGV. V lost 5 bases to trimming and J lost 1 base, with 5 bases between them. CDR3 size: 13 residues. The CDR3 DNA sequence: TGTGCCAGCAGCCACCTGAACACCGGGGAGCTGTTTTTT. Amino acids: CASSHLNTGELFF.

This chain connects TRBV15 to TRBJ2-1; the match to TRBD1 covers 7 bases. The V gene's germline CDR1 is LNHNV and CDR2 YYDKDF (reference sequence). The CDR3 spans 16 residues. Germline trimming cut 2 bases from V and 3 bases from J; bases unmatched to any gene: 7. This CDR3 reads CATSRRGTDLYNEQFF. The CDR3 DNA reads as TGTGCCACCAGCAGAAGAGGGACAGACCTCTACAATGAGCAGTTCTTC.

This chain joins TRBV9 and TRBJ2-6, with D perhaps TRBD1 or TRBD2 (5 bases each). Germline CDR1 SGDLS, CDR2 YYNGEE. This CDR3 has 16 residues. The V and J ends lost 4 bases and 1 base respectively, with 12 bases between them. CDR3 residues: CASSSRDGSGANVLTF. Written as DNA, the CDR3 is TGTGCCAGCAGCTCAAGGGACGGATCTGGGGCCAACGTCCTGACTTTC.

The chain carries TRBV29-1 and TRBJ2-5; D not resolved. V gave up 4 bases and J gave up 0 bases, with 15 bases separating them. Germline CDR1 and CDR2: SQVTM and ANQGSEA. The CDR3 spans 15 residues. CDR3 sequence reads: CSVVYLPPYQETQYF. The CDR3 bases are TGCAGCGTTGTGTACTTGCCACCGTACCAAGAGACCCAGTACTTC.

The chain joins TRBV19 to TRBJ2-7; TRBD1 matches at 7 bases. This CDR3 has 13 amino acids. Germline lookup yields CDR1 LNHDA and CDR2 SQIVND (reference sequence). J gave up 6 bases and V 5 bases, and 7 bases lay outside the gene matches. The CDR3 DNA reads TGTGCCAGTAGTGACAGGGCGACGCCCGAGCAGTACTTC. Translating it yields CASSDRATPEQYF.

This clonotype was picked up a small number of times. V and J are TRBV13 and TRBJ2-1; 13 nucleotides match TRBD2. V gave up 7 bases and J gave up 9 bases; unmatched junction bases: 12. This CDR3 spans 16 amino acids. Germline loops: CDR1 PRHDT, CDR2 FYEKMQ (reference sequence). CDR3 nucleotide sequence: TGTGCCAGCAACTCCCTGACTAGCGGGGGGAAGGGTGAGCAGTTCTTC. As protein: CASNSLTSGGKGEQFF.

In DNA, the CDR3 is TGCGCCAGCAGCCTACTCCGGGGGACCTCCGAGGAGACCCAGTACTTC. Amino acid sequence: CASSLLRGTSEETQYF. The chain joins TRBV5-1 to TRBJ2-5; D possibly corresponds to TRBD2 (6 bases). CDR3 length equals 16 residues. In germline, CDR1 is SGHRS, CDR2 YFSETQ. With 4 bases removed from V and 5 bases from J, the gap between germline ends came to 21 bases.

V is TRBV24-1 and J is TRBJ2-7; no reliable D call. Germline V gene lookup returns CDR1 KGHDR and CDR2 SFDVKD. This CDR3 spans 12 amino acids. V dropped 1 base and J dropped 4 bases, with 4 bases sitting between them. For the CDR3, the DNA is TGTGCCACCAGTGATTTCAAGTACGAGCAGTACTTC. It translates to CATSDFKYEQYF.

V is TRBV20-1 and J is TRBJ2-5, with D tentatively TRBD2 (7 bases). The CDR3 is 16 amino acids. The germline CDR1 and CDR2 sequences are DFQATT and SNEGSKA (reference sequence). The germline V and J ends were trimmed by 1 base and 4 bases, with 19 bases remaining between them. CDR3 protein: CSARGFGGPNLETQYF. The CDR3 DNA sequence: TGCAGTGCTAGAGGCTTCGGGGGGCCGAATCTAGAGACCCAGTACTTC.

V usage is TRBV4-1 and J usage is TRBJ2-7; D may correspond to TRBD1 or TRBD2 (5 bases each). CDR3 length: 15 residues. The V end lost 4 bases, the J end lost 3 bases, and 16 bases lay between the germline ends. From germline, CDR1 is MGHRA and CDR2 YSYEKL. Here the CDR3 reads CASSPQPGRNYEQYF. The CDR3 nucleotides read TGCGCCAGCAGCCCGCAACCGGGACGAAACTACGAGCAGTACTTC.

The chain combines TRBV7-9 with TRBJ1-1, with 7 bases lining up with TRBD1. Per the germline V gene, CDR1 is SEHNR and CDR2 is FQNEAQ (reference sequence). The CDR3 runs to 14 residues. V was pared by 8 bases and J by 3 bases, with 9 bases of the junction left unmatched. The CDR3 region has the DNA TGTGCCAGCCTACTCGAGCAGGGGGACACTGAAGCTTTCTTT. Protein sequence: CASLLEQGDTEAFF.

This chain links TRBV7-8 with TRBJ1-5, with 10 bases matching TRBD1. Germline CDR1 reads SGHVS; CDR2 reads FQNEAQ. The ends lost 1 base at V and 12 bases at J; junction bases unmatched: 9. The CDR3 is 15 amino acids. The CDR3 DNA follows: TGTGCCAGCAGCTTAGGCACCGGGACAGGGGAGTTCCAGCATTTT. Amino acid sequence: CASSLGTGTGEFQHF.

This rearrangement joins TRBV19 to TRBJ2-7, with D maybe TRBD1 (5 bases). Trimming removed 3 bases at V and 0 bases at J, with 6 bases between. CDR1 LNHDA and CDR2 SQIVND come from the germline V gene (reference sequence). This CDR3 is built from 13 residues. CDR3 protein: CASSMQGSYEQYF. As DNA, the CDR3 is TGTGCCAGTAGTATGCAGGGCTCCTACGAGCAGTACTTC.

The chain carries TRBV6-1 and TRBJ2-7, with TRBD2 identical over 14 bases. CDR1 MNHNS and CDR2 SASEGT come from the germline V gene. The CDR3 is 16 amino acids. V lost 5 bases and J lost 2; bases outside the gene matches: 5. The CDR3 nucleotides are TGTGCCAGCAGTCCTTGGACTAGCGGGGGGACCTACGAGCAGTACTTC. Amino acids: CASSPWTSGGTYEQYF.

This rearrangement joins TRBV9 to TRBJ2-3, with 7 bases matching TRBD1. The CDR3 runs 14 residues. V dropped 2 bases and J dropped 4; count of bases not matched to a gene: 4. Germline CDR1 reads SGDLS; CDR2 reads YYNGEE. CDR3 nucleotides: TGTGCCAGCAGCGTTCGACAGGGCGCAGATACGCAGTATTTT. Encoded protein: CASSVRQGADTQYF.

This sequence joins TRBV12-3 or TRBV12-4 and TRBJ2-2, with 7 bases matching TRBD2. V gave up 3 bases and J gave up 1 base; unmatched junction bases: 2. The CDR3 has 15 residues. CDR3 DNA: TGTGCCAGCAGTTTTGGCGGGGGGAACACCGGGGAGCTGTTTTTT. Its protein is CASSFGGGNTGELFF.

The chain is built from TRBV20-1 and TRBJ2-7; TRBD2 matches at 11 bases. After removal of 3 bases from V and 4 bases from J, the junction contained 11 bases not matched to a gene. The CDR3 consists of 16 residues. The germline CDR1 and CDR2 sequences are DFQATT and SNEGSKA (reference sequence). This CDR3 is CSARETSGDDPYEQYF. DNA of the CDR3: TGCAGTGCTAGGGAGACTAGCGGGGACGATCCGTACGAGCAGTACTTC.